Sequencing of this T cell receptor (beta chain) was carried out in a study of identical twins. TCRdb used MiXCR to reprocess the 5' RACE reads, holding one entry per CDR3 protein. The table includes roughly 240,000 distinct CDR3 sequences, 7.5% detected once. Study outcomes and limitations: Recombination models fit unrelated individuals' TCR alpha sharing but underestimated twins'.

V dropped 5 bases and J dropped 0 bases, with 8 bases sitting between them. This CDR3 contains 15 residues. The V gene's germline CDR1 is SEHNR and CDR2 FQNEAQ (reference sequence). This clonotype was seen ten or more times. Antigen unknown. These data also featured in a second study, about yellow fever vaccine responses in identical twins.

Sequenced material: CD8+ T cells sorted from blood. The source of this sequence is a woman younger than 30 in good health. The chain employs TRBV7-9 and TRBJ1-6; D is ambiguous. CDR3 DNA: TGTGCCAGCAGCGAAGGAAGCTCCTATAATTCACCCCTCCACTTT. This encodes CASSEGSSYNSPLHF.